The clone carrying this TCR beta chain was found a few times. No antigen is known for it. The data were taken from a study of T cells in Graves' hyperthyroidism and ophthalmopathy. In the study overall: It was at initial diagnosis, before any treatment, that peripheral blood was collected. Points from the study as a whole: Before onset, ophthalmopathy was predicted by the model a median about six months earlier.

RNA transcripts served as the template for amplifying TCR beta CDR3 regions. In the first-round RT-PCR of the TCR CDR3, the HTBI primer set was used. TCRdb independently ran MiXCR on the multiplex PCR reads; one entry per CDR3 protein. The repertoire holds approximately 590,000 distinct CDR3 sequences, with around a sixth as singletons. The V end was cut by 4 bases, the J end by 1 base, with 11 bases between. The germline V gene encodes CDR1 SGHKS and CDR2 YYEKEE (reference sequence). The CDR3 loop spans 14 amino acids. The sequence was collected from a woman in her 30s with Graves' hyperthyroidism. The material sequenced was blood. This chain uses TRBV5-5 with TRBJ1-1; TRBD1 is a possible D gene (5 bases). CDR3 sequence (DNA): TGTGCCAGCAGCCGCGGACATCAGAACACTGAAGCTTTCTTT. Residues: CASSRGHQNTEAFF.